The 4 T cell receptor beta chains in this list originate from one sample, sequenced in a study of T-cell reconstitution after alpha-beta-depleted transplantation in children. TCRbeta library preparation incorporated unique molecular identifiers. Each CDR3 protein is one row after TCRdb ran MiXCR on the PCR reads. The table has roughly 120,000 distinct CDR3 sequences, 20% to 25% seen once. Sequenced material: PBMCs, mostly from graft donor cells, taken 180 days after TCRalphabeta/CD19-depleted stem cell transplant. These receptors originate from a male patient aged 2 to 10 who had a stem cell transplant for chronic granulomatous disease, so the T cells may come from the graft donor.

There are a few counts of this clonotype. The chain is built from TRBV6-1 and TRBJ1-1; D is possibly TRBD1 (6 bases). CDR3 size: 14 residues. V was clipped by 5 bases and J by 1 base, with 11 bases between them. Germline CDR1 reads MNHNS; CDR2 reads SASEGT. The CDR3 bases are TGTGCCAGCAGTCGGGACACCGGGAACACTGAAGCTTTCTTT. Translated, it gives CASSRDTGNTEAFF.

The chain combines TRBV29-1 with TRBJ2-5; no clear D gene. The V gene lost 2 bases and the J gene lost 5 bases, with 6 bases spanning the gap. From germline, CDR1 is SQVTM and CDR2 ANQGSEA. The CDR3 covers 11 residues. This chain's CDR3 is CSVEQVETQYF. The CDR3 region has the DNA TGCAGCGTTGAACAGGTGGAGACCCAGTACTTC.

This clonotype was detected only once. The J gene is TRBJ1-5, the V gene TRBV28; D remains unclear. The CDR3 sequence is 12 residues long. Per the germline V gene, CDR1 is MDHEN and CDR2 is SYDVKM. Between the trimmed V and J ends, which lost 6 bases and 4 bases, there was a span of 7 bases. CDR3 in DNA: TGTGCCAGCAGGGGAAGTAATCAGCCCCAGCATTTT. Its protein is CASRGSNQPQHF.

The chain combines TRBV5-1 with TRBJ2-7; 8 bases line up with TRBD2. Germline CDR1 and CDR2: SGHRS and YFSETQ. J lost 3 bases, V lost 0 bases, and 8 bases had no gene match. This CDR3 is 16 amino acids long. CDR3 DNA: TGCGCCAGCAGCTTGGTTTCCGGGAGGGCCAGCTACGAGCAGTACTTC. Translation: CASSLVSGRASYEQYF.